The entry below describes one T cell receptor beta chain. Its antigen is undetermined. This sample was taken from a study of beta chain features in type 1 diabetes. Sorting of CD4+ naive, central memory, regulatory and stem cell-like memory cells was performed via CD45RO/CCR7/CD25/CD127/CD95/CD27. Study-level findings and limits: A cDNA-based sequencing approach could over-represent cells with high TCR expression. Shorter templates might be favored by PCR, and equally so in patients and in controls. TCRB CDR3 length was moderately but significantly reduced in all four CD4+ subsets of Type 1 diabetes patients. Patients showed naive, central memory and Treg TCRB repertoires that appeared more similar than those of healthy donors.

Sequenced material consisted of expressed TCRB transcripts (all of the isolated RNA was reverse transcribed). Sequenced by immunoSEQ multiplex PCR; TCRdb stores in-frame clones only, minus some. The table has 640,000 or so clones, roughly 13% seen once; the top ten hold 0.022%. V dropped 6 bases and J dropped 9 bases, with 14 bases sitting between them. Germline lookup yields CDR1 MDHEN and CDR2 SYDVKM. The CDR3 runs 12 residues. This receptor was obtained from a man aged 18 to 35 with type 1 diabetes. Sequenced: naive CD4+ T cells from blood. V usage is TRBV28 and J usage is TRBJ1-1; D is undetermined. The CDR3 reads CASSPGLGKAFF. The CDR3 DNA is TGTGCCAGCAGCCCCGGACTTGGGAAAGCTTTCTTT.